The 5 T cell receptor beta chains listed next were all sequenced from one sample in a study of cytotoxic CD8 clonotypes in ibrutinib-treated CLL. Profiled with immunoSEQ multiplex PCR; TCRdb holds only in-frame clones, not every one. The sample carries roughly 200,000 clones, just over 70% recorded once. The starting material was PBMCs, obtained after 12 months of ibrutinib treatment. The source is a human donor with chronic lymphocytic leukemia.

The CDR3 loop reads CASSPSGQGAGKLFF. In DNA, the CDR3 is TGTGCCAGCTCACCATCGGGACAGGGGGCCGGAAAACTGTTTTTT. J is TRBJ1-4 and V is TRBV18, with 12 nucleotides matching TRBD1. This CDR3 has 15 amino acids. The junction had 5 bases not matched to a gene; V was cut back by 2 bases and J by 10 bases. Germline lookup yields CDR1 KGHSH and CDR2 LQKENI.

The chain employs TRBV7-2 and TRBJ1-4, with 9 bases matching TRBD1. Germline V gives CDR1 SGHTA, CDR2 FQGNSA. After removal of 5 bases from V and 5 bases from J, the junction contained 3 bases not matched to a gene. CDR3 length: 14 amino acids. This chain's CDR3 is CASSRTGANEKLFF. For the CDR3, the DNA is TGTGCCAGCAGCCGGACAGGGGCAAATGAAAAACTGTTTTTT. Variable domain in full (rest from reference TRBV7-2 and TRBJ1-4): GAGVSQSPSNKVTEKGKDVELRCDPISGHTALYWYRQSLGQGLEFLIYFQGNSAPDKSGLPSDRFSAERTGGSVSTLTIQRTQQEDSAVYLCASSRTGANEKLFFGSGTQLSVL.

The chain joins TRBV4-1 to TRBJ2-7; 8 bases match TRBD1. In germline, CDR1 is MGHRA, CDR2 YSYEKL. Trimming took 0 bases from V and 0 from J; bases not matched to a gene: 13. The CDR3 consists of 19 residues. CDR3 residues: CASSQDLGQVFGPSYEQYF. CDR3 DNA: TGCGCCAGCAGCCAAGATTTGGGACAGGTGTTCGGGCCCTCCTACGAGCAGTACTTC.

The CDR3 here is CASSFGGLAGRNEQFF. DNA of the CDR3: TGTGCCAGCAGCTTCGGGGGACTAGCGGGGAGGAATGAGCAGTTCTTC. The J gene is TRBJ2-1, the V gene TRBV7-3, with TRBD2 matching over 13 bases. This CDR3 is 16 amino acids long. CDR1 is SGHTA and CDR2 is FQGTGA in the germline V gene. The V and J ends lost 3 bases and 7 bases, in that order; junction bases with no gene match: 6.

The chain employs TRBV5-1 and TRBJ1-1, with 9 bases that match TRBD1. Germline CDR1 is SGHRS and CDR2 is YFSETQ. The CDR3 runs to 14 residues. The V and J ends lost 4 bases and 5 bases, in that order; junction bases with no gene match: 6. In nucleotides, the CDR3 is TGCGCCAGCAGCCTACAGGGGGCGTTGACTGAAGCTTTCTTT. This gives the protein CASSLQGALTEAFF.